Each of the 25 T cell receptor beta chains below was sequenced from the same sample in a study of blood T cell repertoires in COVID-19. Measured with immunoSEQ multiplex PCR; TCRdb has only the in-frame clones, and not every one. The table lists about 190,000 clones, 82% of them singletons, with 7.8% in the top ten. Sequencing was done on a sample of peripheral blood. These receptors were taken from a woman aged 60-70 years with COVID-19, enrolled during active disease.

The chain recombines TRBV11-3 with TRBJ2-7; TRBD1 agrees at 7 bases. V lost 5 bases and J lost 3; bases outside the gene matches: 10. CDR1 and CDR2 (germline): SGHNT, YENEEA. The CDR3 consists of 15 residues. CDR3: CASSPVLAGGYEQYV. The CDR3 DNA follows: TGTGCCAGCAGCCCAGTCCTGGCAGGGGGCTACGAGCAGTACGTC.

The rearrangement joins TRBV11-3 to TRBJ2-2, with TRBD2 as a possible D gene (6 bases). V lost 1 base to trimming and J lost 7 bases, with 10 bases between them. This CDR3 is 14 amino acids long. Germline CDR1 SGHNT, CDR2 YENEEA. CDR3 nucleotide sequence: TGTGCCAGCAGCTTAGTTAGGGGACTCGGGGAGCTGTTTTTT. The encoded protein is CASSLVRGLGELFF.

The CDR3 DNA follows: TGTGCCAGCAGCTTCAATCAGGGGGCCGCAGATACGCAGTATTTT. This gives the protein CASSFNQGAADTQYF. The chain joins TRBV7-3 to TRBJ2-3; 8 bases map to TRBD1. V was pared by 3 bases and J by 4 bases, with 6 bases of the junction left unmatched. Germline-derived CDR1 and CDR2 are SGHTA and FQGTGA. The CDR3 is 15 residues long. The whole variable domain, filled in from reference TRBV7-3 and TRBJ2-3, reads GAGVSQTPSNKVTEKGKYVELRCDPISGHTALYWYRQSLGQGPEFLIYFQGTGAADDSGLPNDRFFAVRPEGSVSTLKIQRTERGDSAVYLCASSFNQGAADTQYFGPGTRLTVL.

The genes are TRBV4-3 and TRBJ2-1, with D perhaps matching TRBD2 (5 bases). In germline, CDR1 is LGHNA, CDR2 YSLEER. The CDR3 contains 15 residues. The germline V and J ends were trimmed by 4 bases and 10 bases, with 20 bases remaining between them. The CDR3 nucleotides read TGCGCCAGCAGCCCCGGGCGAGTACAGCGAGGGGAGCAGTTCTTC. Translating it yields CASSPGRVQRGEQFF.

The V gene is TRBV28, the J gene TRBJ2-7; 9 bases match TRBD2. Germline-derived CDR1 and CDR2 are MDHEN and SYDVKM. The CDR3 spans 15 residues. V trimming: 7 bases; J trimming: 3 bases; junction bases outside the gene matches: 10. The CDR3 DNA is TGTGCCAGCACCATTTCTAGCGGGACAAACTACGAGCAGTACTTC. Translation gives CASTISSGTNYEQYF.

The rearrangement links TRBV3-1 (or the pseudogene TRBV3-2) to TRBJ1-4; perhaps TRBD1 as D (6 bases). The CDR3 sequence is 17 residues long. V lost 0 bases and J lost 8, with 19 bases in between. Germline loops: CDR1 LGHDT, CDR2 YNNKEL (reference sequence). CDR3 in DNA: TGTGCCAGCAGCCAAGAATGGGGAAGGGGGTCTCGAGAAAAACTGTTTTTT. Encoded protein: CASSQEWGRGSREKLFF.

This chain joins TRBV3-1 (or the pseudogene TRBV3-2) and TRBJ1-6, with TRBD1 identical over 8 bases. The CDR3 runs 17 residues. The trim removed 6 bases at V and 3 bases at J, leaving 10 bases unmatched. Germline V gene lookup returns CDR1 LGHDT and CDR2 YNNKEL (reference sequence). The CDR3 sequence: CASRTGQGARYNSPLHF. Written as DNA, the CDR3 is TGTGCCAGCAGGACCGGGCAGGGGGCTCGCTATAATTCACCCCTCCACTTT.

Here the CDR3 DNA reads TGCAGCGTTGACACACAGAGCACAGATACGCAGTATTTT. Residues: CSVDTQSTDTQYF. The V gene is TRBV29-1, the J gene TRBJ2-3, with unresolved D. CDR1 is SQVTM, CDR2 ANQGSEA, per germline. V was cut by 3 bases and J by 0 bases, with 7 bases left in between. The CDR3 consists of 13 residues.

CDR3 nucleotides: TGCGCCAGCGGACGTAGCGGGGGGCAAGAGACCCAGTACTTC. Protein: CASGRSGGQETQYF. This chain uses TRBV5-1 with TRBJ2-5; 10 bases agree with TRBD2. The CDR3 runs to 14 residues. Trimming cost V 7 bases and J 2 bases; bases outside gene matches: 5. Germline V CDR1 and CDR2: SGHRS, YFSETQ. The full variable domain, with the rest looked up from reference TRBV5-1 and TRBJ2-5, is KAGVTQTPRYLIKTRGQQVTLSCSPISGHRSVSWYQQTPGQGLQFLFEYFSETQRNKGNFPGRFSGRQFSNSRSEMNVSTLELGDSALYLCASGRSGGQETQYFGPGTRLLVL.

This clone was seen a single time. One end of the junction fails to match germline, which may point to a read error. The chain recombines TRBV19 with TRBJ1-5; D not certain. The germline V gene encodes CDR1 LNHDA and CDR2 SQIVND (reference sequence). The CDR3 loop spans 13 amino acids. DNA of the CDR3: TGTGCCAGTAGTATGGCTAGCTATCAGCCCCAGCATTTT. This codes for CASSMASYQPQHF.

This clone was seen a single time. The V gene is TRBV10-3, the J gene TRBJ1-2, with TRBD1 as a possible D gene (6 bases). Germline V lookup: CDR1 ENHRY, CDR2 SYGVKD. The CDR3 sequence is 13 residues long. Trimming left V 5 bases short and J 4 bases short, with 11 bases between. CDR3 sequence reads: CAISSGQFYGYTF. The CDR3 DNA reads TGTGCCATCAGTTCCGGACAGTTCTATGGCTACACCTTC.

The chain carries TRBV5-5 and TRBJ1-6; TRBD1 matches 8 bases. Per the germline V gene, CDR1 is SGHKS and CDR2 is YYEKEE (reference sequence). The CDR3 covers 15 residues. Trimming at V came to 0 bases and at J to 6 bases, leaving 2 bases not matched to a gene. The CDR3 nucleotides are TGTGCCAGCAGCTTGGACGGACAGGGTAATTCACCCCTCCACTTT. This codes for CASSLDGQGNSPLHF.

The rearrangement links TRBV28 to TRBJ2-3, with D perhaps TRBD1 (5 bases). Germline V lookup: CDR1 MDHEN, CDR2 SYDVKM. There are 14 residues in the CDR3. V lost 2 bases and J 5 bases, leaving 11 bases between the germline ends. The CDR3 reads CASSLQGGKDTQYF. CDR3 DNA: TGTGCCAGCAGTTTACAGGGTGGTAAAGATACGCAGTATTTT.

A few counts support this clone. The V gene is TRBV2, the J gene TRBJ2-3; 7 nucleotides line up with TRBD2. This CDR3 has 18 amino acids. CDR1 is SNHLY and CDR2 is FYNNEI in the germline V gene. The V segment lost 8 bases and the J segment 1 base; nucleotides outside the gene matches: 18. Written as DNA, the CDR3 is TGTGCCAGCGGAATTACCAGCGGGGAGACTTCGGGCACAGATACGCAGTATTTT. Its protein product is CASGITSGETSGTDTQYF. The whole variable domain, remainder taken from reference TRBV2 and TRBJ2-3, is EPEVTQTPSHQVTQMGQEVILRCVPISNHLYFYWYRQILGQKVEFLVSFYNNEISEKSEIFDDQFSVERPDGSNFTLKIRSTKLEDSAMYFCASGITSGETSGTDTQYFGPGTRLTVL.

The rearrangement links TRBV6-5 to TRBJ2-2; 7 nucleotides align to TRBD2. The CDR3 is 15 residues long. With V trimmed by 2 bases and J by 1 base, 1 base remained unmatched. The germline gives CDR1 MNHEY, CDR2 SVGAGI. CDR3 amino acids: CASSYQRENTGELFF. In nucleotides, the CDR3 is TGTGCCAGCAGTTACCAGCGGGAGAACACCGGGGAGCTGTTTTTT.

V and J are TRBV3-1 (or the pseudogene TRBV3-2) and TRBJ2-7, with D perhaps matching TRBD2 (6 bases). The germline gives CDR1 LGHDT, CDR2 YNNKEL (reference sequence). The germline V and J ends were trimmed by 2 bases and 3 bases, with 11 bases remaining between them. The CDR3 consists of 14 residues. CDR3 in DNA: TGTGCCAGCAGCCAATCGAGGGGAGGCTACGAGCAGTACTTC. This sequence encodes CASSQSRGGYEQYF.

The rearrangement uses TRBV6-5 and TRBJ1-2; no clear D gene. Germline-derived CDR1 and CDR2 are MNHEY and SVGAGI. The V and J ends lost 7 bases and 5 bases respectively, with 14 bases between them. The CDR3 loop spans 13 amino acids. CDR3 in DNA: TGTGCCAGCAAGATCGCCGGGAAATATGGCTACACCTTC. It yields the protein CASKIAGKYGYTF.

This CDR3 reads CATGGASYNEQFF. DNA for the CDR3: TGTGCCACCGGGGGGGCCTCCTACAATGAGCAGTTCTTC. The chain recombines TRBV2 with TRBJ2-1; 8 bases fit TRBD2. The CDR3 length is 13 residues. V shed 10 bases, J shed 0 bases, and the junction held 2 bases outside the gene matches. In germline, CDR1 is SNHLY, CDR2 FYNNEI.

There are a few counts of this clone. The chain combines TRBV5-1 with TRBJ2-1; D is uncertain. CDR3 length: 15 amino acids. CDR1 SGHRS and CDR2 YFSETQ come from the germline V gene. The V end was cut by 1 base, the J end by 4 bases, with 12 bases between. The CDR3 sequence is CASSLNEQYYNEQFF. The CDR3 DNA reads TGCGCCAGCAGCTTGAATGAACAGTATTACAATGAGCAGTTCTTC. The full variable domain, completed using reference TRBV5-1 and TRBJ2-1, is KAGVTQTPRYLIKTRGQQVTLSCSPISGHRSVSWYQQTPGQGLQFLFEYFSETQRNKGNFPGRFSGRQFSNSRSEMNVSTLELGDSALYLCASSLNEQYYNEQFFGPGTRLTVL.

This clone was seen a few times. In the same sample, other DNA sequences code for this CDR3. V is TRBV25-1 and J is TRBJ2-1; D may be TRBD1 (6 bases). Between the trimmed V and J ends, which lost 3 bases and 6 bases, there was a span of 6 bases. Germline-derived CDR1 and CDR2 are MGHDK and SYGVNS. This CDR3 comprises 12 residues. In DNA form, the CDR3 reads TGTGCCAGCAGTGAGGGGGCCAATGAGCAGTTCTTC. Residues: CASSEGANEQFF.

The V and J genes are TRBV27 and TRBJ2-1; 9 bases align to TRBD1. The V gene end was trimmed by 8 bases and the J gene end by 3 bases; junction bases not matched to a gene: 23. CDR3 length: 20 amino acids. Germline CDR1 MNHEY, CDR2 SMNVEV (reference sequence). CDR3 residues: CASGTRGTGFFVGYYNEQFF. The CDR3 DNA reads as TGTGCCAGCGGGACTCGAGGGACAGGGTTCTTCGTCGGCTACTACAATGAGCAGTTCTTC.

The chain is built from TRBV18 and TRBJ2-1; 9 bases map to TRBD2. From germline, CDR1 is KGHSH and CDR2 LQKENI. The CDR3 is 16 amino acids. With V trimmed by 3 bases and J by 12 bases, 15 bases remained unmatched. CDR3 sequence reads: CASSPWASGAQRGQFF. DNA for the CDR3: TGTGCCAGCTCACCGTGGGCTAGCGGGGCCCAACGAGGGCAGTTCTTC.

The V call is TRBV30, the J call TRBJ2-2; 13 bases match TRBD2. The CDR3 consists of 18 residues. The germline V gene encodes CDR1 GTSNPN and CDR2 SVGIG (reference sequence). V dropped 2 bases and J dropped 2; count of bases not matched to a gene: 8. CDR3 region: CAWSWTSGGSLNTGELFF. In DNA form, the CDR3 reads TGTGCCTGGAGTTGGACTAGCGGGGGTTCCCTTAACACCGGGGAGCTGTTTTTT.

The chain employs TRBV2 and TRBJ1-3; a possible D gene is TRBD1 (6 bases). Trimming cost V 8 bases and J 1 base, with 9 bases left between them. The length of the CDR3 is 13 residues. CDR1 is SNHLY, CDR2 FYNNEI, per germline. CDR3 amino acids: CASGRGSGNTIYF. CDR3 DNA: TGTGCCAGCGGCAGGGGTTCTGGAAACACCATATATTTT.

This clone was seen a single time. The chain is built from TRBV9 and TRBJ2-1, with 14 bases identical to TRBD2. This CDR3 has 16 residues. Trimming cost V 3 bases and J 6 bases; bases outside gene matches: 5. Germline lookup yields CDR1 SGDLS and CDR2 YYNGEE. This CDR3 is CASSAGLAGVGNEQFF. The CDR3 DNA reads TGTGCCAGCAGCGCGGGACTAGCGGGAGTGGGCAATGAGCAGTTCTTC.